This TCR beta chain was sequenced for a study of T cell changes during pregnancy in multiple sclerosis. Sequenced by immunoSEQ multiplex PCR; TCRdb stores in-frame clones only, minus some. Here the sample spans tens of thousands of clones, roughly 92% being singletons. The CDR3 runs 15 residues. V lost 4 bases and J 3 bases, leaving 12 bases between the germline ends. CDR1 is LGHNA, CDR2 YSLEER, per germline. The chain carries TRBV4-3 and TRBJ1-4; D is unclear. The sequence came from a female donor with multiple sclerosis, enrolled in a pregnancy study. Specimen: peripheral blood, collected in the second trimester of pregnancy. The CDR3 here is CASSLQFGSNEKLFF. As DNA, the CDR3 is TGCGCCAGCAGCCTTCAATTCGGGTCTAATGAAAAACTGTTTTTT.